This note documents a single T cell receptor (beta chain) sequence. Antigen unknown. V lost 3 bases, J lost 5 bases, and 14 bases lay in between. This CDR3 contains 14 residues. Per the germline V gene, CDR1 is KGHSH and CDR2 is LQKENI. Quantitative 5'-RACE with molecular barcodes produced the TCR beta libraries. TCRdb itself ran the 5' RACE reads through MiXCR, one entry per CDR3 protein. This table holds hundreds of thousands of distinct CDR3 sequences, 10% to 15% found once. This sample is drawn from a study of CD8 T cells in ankylosing spondylitis. Notes on the study in general: According to the report, clones linked to the disease were significantly enriched in matched synovial fluid samples taken from ankylosing spondylitis patients. A motif of roughly eight highly homologous TCR beta variants was seen as apparently characteristic of ankylosing spondylitis blood. Disease-associated clones were CD8+ and fairly uncommon in peripheral blood.

The source material was blood, either unsorted or a sorted T cell fraction (not recorded which). V usage is TRBV18 and J usage is TRBJ2-7, with D maybe TRBD2 (5 bases). The clonotype originates from a male donor with ankylosing spondylitis. In nucleotides, the CDR3 is TGTGCCAGCTCACCCCCAACACGTAGCGACGAGCAGTACTTC. Its translation: CASSPPTRSDEQYF.